The clone carrying this T cell receptor beta chain has just one count. The antigen is undetermined. The template for TCR beta VDJ and CDR3 sequence profiling was genomic DNA. TCRdb independently ran MiXCR on the reads; one entry per CDR3 protein. The data hold some 200,000 distinct CDR3 sequences, with over 55% observed a single time. In patients chosen for sequencing, flow cytometry had shown CD8+CD57+ cell expansion. The source of the sample is a study of CD8+CD57+ T cells in acquired aplastic anemia. Overall study findings and caveats: Sharing between patients and controls was observed for around 30 CD8+ CDR3 sequences.

The CDR3 spans 16 residues. V shed 3 bases and J shed 4 bases, with 15 bases lying between them. The germline gives CDR1 LNHDA, CDR2 SQIVND (reference sequence). This rearrangement joins TRBV19 to TRBJ2-2; D not resolved. Sequencing was done on a sample of sorted CD4+, CD8+, or CD8+CD57+ T cells (not recorded which) from PBMCs. The TCR sequence derives from a human donor with aplastic anemia. The CDR3 region is CASSMGRIRSTGELFF. For the CDR3, the DNA is TGTGCCAGTAGTATGGGCAGGATCAGGAGCACCGGGGAGCTGTTTTTT. Combining the CDR3 with reference TRBV19 and TRBJ2-2 gives the whole variable domain DGGITQSPKYLFRKEGQNVTLSCEQNLNHDAMYWYRQDPGQGLRLIYYSQIVNDFQKGDIAEGYSVSREKKESFPLTVTSAQKNPTAFYLCASSMGRIRSTGELFFGEGSRLTVL.